This TCR beta chain was observed in a study of CD8+CD57+ T cells in acquired aplastic anemia. About the study: The average for DNA from sorted CD4+ and CD8+ cells was 3 to 3.5 ug.

Patients picked for sequencing had shown CD8+CD57+ cell expansion detected by flow cytometry. In all patients, the disease was severe acquired aplastic anemia. Each patient gave a blood sample that was collected before any therapy had been received. TCR beta VDJ and CDR3 profiling used genomic DNA as template. TCRdb fed the reads into MiXCR, producing one record per CDR3 protein. Of about 180,000 distinct CDR3 sequences in the sample, roughly 65% were seen once. This clonotype was found a few times. A much more abundant neighbour one base away suggests this may be a read error. The TCR originated in a human donor with aplastic anemia. The material sequenced was sorted CD4+, CD8+, or CD8+CD57+ T cells (not recorded which) from PBMCs.

CDR3 coding DNA: TGTGCCAAGCAGCTGGAGAAGGGTAGTGGTGGCTACACCTTC. It encodes CAKQLEKGSGGYTF. V is TRBV5-4 and J is TRBJ1-2; D call uncertain. This CDR3 region has 14 residues. The V gene's germline CDR1 is SGHNT and CDR2 YYREEE (reference sequence). Trimming took off 9 bases at V and 7 bases at J, with 22 bases between the two ends.